Below, 28 T cell receptor beta chains from the same sample are listed, as sequenced in a study of beta chain features in type 1 diabetes (dated by TCRdb to between 2018 and 2020). The investigation overall reported the following: A moderate but significant shortening of TCRB CDR3 length was observed in type 1 diabetes patients in all four CD4+ subsets.

The library was produced with the immunoSEQ multiplex PCR assay. The entire isolated RNA was reverse transcribed using the High Capacity cDNA Reverse Transcription Kit, and thus expressed TCRB transcripts were sequenced. Held by TCRdb, this immuneACCESS table contains in-frame sequences only and omits some clones. Under half of the omission traces to an unresolved V gene where checked; the cause of the rest is unknown. This sample gives under 300,000 clones in total; approximately 20% of them show up just once. Of the sample, around 0.03% falls within the top ten clones. The antigens of these receptors remain unknown. The source material was naive CD4+ T cells from blood. What the cell subset or site label conveys for this sample: true naive CD4+ T cells. These receptor sequences come from a woman in her forties with type 1 diabetes.

This clone was detected a few times. The chain combines TRBV4-3 with TRBJ2-1; D not certain. This CDR3 has 15 residues. Germline CDR1 reads LGHNA; CDR2 reads YSLEER. V lost 0 bases and J 1 base, leaving 7 bases between the germline ends. This chain's CDR3 is CASSQDFGSYNEQFF. The CDR3 DNA sequence: TGCGCCAGCAGCCAAGATTTCGGGTCCTACAATGAGCAGTTCTTC.

This clone showed up just a few times. The chain carries TRBV7-2 and TRBJ2-3, with 8 bases aligning to TRBD2. The J segment lost 6 bases and the V segment lost 1 base, leaving 3 bases of the junction unmatched. The CDR3 extends over 14 amino acids. The V gene's germline CDR1 is SGHTA and CDR2 FQGNSA. The CDR3 DNA reads as TGTGCCAGCAGCTTAGATGCTAGCGGGGATACGCAGTATTTT. This codes for CASSLDASGDTQYF.

The V call is TRBV4-3, the J call TRBJ1-2, with 9 bases that match TRBD1. There are 15 residues in the CDR3. Looked up from germline, CDR1 is LGHNA and CDR2 is YSLEER. The V and J ends lost 1 base and 6 bases, in that order; junction bases with no gene match: 6. CDR3: CASSQGQGGLDGYTF. In DNA, the CDR3 is TGCGCCAGCAGCCAAGGACAGGGGGGGCTTGATGGCTACACCTTC.

The CDR3 nucleotides are TGTGCCAGCAGCCAAGACGGTCAGGCACCTTCCACTGAAGCTTTCTTT. It codes for CASSQDGQAPSTEAFF. V usage is TRBV4-2 and J usage is TRBJ1-1; D is ambiguous. Trimming pared 0 bases from V and 4 bases from J, leaving 15 bases between. The CDR3 spans 16 residues. Germline CDR1 is LGHNA and CDR2 is YNFKEQ.

This clone has more than one count but fewer than ten. The J gene is TRBJ2-1, the V gene TRBV30, with 10 positions matching TRBD2. J was trimmed by 8 bases and V by 4 bases; bases with no gene match: 5. Germline lookup yields CDR1 GTSNPN and CDR2 SVGIG (reference sequence). The CDR3 totals 13 residues. The CDR3 coding sequence is TGTGCCTGGACTAGCGGGAGTTTGGATGAGCAGTTCTTC. Protein: CAWTSGSLDEQFF.

The chain combines TRBV4-3 with TRBJ2-5; TRBD2 matches 14 bases. The germline V gene encodes CDR1 LGHNA and CDR2 YSLEER. J lost 7 bases, V lost 1 base, and 8 bases had no gene match. This CDR3 region has 17 residues. DNA for the CDR3: TGCGCCAGCAGCCAAGGACTAGCGGGAGGGCCCGGTGGGACCCAGTACTTC. Its protein product is CASSQGLAGGPGGTQYF.

This clone has only a few counts. The chain combines TRBV25-1 with TRBJ2-7; the D gene is possibly TRBD2 (7 bases). CDR3 length equals 15 residues. The germline gives CDR1 MGHDK, CDR2 SYGVNS. Trimming removed 6 bases at V and 6 bases at J, with 21 bases between. As DNA, the CDR3 is TGTGCCAGCAGCGAAGGGGGGGCACAGGGATCCGAGCAGTACTTC. Translated, it gives CASSEGGAQGSEQYF.

CDR3 in amino acids: CASSPLAGYQETQYF. CDR3 nucleotides: TGTGCCAGCAGCCCGTTAGCGGGTTACCAAGAGACCCAGTACTTC. J is TRBJ2-5 and V is TRBV11-1, with 7 nucleotides matching TRBD2. V gave up 5 bases and J gave up 0 bases; unmatched junction bases: 6. CDR1 and CDR2 (germline): SGHAT, FQDESV (reference sequence). The CDR3 contains 15 residues.

This clone was seen a handful of times. The chain carries TRBV2 and TRBJ1-5, with D possibly being TRBD1 (6 bases). V lost 4 bases to trimming and J lost 7 bases, with 14 bases between them. There are 14 residues in the CDR3. Germline V gene sequence: CDR1 SNHLY, CDR2 FYNNEI. The CDR3 region is CASSGQDPAQPQHF. The CDR3 coding sequence is TGTGCCAGCAGTGGACAGGACCCTGCCCAGCCCCAGCATTTT.

This clone was seen a handful of times. The rearrangement joins TRBV4-3 to TRBJ2-7, with D tentatively TRBD2 (5 bases). The germline gives CDR1 LGHNA, CDR2 YSLEER. The CDR3 totals 13 residues. The ends were cut back, 0 bases at V and 3 bases at J, with 6 bases in the middle. The CDR3 spells CASSQEAGYEQYF. DNA for the CDR3: TGCGCCAGCAGCCAAGAGGCGGGCTACGAGCAGTACTTC.

V usage is TRBV29-1 and J usage is TRBJ1-1, with D possibly matching TRBD1 (5 bases). This CDR3 spans 12 amino acids. Germline CDR1 reads SQVTM; CDR2 reads ANQGSEA. V was shortened by 4 bases and J by 4 bases, with 10 bases between the two germline ends. The CDR3 bases are TGCAGCGTTGCCGGGGGAGTCACTGAAGCTTTCTTT. This sequence encodes CSVAGGVTEAFF.

This clone was found a few times. The chain links TRBV30 to TRBJ2-7; 11 bases agree with TRBD2. The V gene end was trimmed by 0 bases and the J gene end by 2 bases; junction bases not matched to a gene: 3. CDR3 length: 15 residues. CDR1 is GTSNPN, CDR2 SVGIG, per germline (reference sequence). The CDR3 DNA is TGTGCCTGGAGTGTACTAGCGGGAGTAGCCTACGAGCAGTACTTC. This encodes CAWSVLAGVAYEQYF.

This clone has only a few counts. This rearrangement joins TRBV4-2 to TRBJ2-7; TRBD2 agrees at 7 bases. This CDR3 has 15 residues. V shed 5 bases, J shed 6 bases, and the junction held 13 bases outside the gene matches. The germline CDR1 and CDR2 sequences are LGHNA and YNFKEQ. CDR3 DNA sequence: TGTGCCAGCAGCTCAAGACCGGCGGGAGAGGGCGAGCAGTACTTC. Its protein is CASSSRPAGEGEQYF.

This clone showed up just a few times. The gene calls are TRBV7-3 and TRBJ1-1, with D perhaps matching TRBD1 (5 bases). Germline V gives CDR1 SGHTA, CDR2 FQGTGA. The V end lost 5 bases, the J end lost 0 bases, and 16 bases lay between the germline ends. This CDR3 spans 16 amino acids. CDR3 DNA: TGTGCCAGCAGCCCTAGCGACAGCCGCATGAACACTGAAGCTTTCTTT. It codes for CASSPSDSRMNTEAFF.

This clone was recorded a few times. The rearrangement uses TRBV4-3 and TRBJ2-7, with 8 positions matching TRBD1. CDR3 size: 16 residues. Looked up from germline, CDR1 is LGHNA and CDR2 is YSLEER. Germline trimming cut 4 bases from V and 2 bases from J; bases unmatched to any gene: 10. The chain's CDR3 is CASSPDGTGAPYEQYF. DNA of the CDR3: TGCGCCAGCAGCCCAGATGGGACAGGAGCCCCCTACGAGCAGTACTTC.

The chain employs TRBV7-9 and TRBJ1-2, with unresolved D. CDR1 and CDR2 (germline): SEHNR, FQNEAQ (reference sequence). Deletions cut 2 bases from V and 8 bases from J, with 12 bases between. The CDR3 is 13 amino acids. The DNA of the CDR3 is TGTGCCAGCAGCTTAAACTCCGGAGGGGGCTACACCTTC. It specifies CASSLNSGGGYTF.

Worth noting for this clone: Other DNA sequences in this specimen translate into the identical CDR3. This chain links TRBV4-3 with TRBJ2-1; D is possibly TRBD2 (6 bases). V was pared by 1 base and J by 1 base, with 8 bases between. Germline lookup yields CDR1 LGHNA and CDR2 YSLEER. This CDR3 contains 15 residues. This chain's CDR3 is CASSQAGGSYNEQFF. CDR3 coding DNA: TGCGCCAGCAGCCAAGCCGGGGGATCCTACAATGAGCAGTTCTTC.

This clone turned up a few times. The chain uses TRBV2 and TRBJ1-1; D ambiguous. This CDR3 is 11 amino acids long. Per the germline V gene, CDR1 is SNHLY and CDR2 is FYNNEI. V gave up 9 bases and J gave up 3 bases, with 8 bases separating them. The CDR3 DNA follows: TGTGCCAGATCAACAGACACTGAAGCTTTCTTT. Translation gives CARSTDTEAFF.

This clone was detected only a few times. V is TRBV20-1 and J is TRBJ2-7; D may be TRBD2 (5 bases). Germline CDR1 DFQATT, CDR2 SNEGSKA (reference sequence). Trimming took 6 bases from V and 0 from J, leaving 6 bases between them. The CDR3 is made up of 11 amino acids. Written as DNA, the CDR3 is TGCAGTGCCGGGGTCTCCTACGAGCAGTACTTC. This encodes CSAGVSYEQYF.

There are a few counts of this clone. The chain employs TRBV5-1 and TRBJ2-7; no reliable D call. Germline CDR1 reads SGHRS; CDR2 reads YFSETQ. The CDR3 has 13 amino acids. Trimming removed 3 bases at V and 3 bases at J, with 10 bases between. The CDR3 here is CASSSYLNYEQYF. Written as DNA, the CDR3 is TGCGCCAGCAGCTCTTATCTTAACTACGAGCAGTACTTC.

The chain recombines TRBV4-3 with TRBJ2-3, with a possible D match to TRBD1 (6 bases). The germline V gene encodes CDR1 LGHNA and CDR2 YSLEER. Between the trimmed V and J ends, which lost 5 bases and 2 bases, there was a span of 17 bases. There are 16 residues in the CDR3. The CDR3 region has the DNA TGCGCCAGCAGCGGCCACAGGGAAGGCGCCACAGATACGCAGTATTTT. This codes for CASSGHREGATDTQYF.

This sequence joins TRBV27 and TRBJ1-2, with D possibly TRBD1 on 6 matching bases. The V gene's germline CDR1 is MNHEY and CDR2 SMNVEV (reference sequence). This CDR3 is 16 amino acids long. Trimming stripped 5 bases from V and 5 bases from J, with 21 bases between. The CDR3 protein is CASSEDSSPSWYGYTF. The CDR3 bases are TGTGCCAGCAGTGAGGACAGCTCGCCTTCGTGGTATGGCTACACCTTC.

The chain carries TRBV5-4 and TRBJ1-1, with D possibly being TRBD1 (5 bases). The CDR3 totals 15 residues. Between the trimmed V and J ends, which lost 4 bases and 1 base, there was a span of 14 bases. The germline V gene has CDR1 SGHNT and CDR2 YYREEE (reference sequence). DNA of the CDR3: TGTGCCAGCAGCAGGGGAGGTACCAGGAACACTGAAGCTTTCTTT. Encoded protein: CASSRGGTRNTEAFF. Combining the CDR3 with reference TRBV5-4 and TRBJ1-1 gives the whole variable domain ETGVTQSPTHLIKTRGQQVTLRCSSQSGHNTVSWYQQALGQGPQFIFQYYREEENGRGNFPPRFSGLQFPNYSSELNVNALELDDSALYLCASSRGGTRNTEAFFGQGTRLTVV.

Only a few counts were recorded for this clone. The chain joins TRBV10-3 to TRBJ2-1; 8 bases map to TRBD2. The CDR3 runs to 13 residues. Germline V lookup: CDR1 ENHRY, CDR2 SYGVKD. V shed 7 bases, J shed 9 bases, and the junction held 8 bases outside the gene matches. CDR3 in amino acids: CAINQRESGEQFF. CDR3 sequence (DNA): TGTGCCATCAACCAGCGGGAGAGCGGTGAGCAGTTCTTC.

This clone was counted a few times. V gene TRBV2 combines with J gene TRBJ1-5, with D perhaps matching TRBD1 (5 bases). This CDR3 has 12 amino acids. In germline, CDR1 is SNHLY, CDR2 FYNNEI. With 10 bases removed from V and 3 bases from J, the gap between germline ends came to 10 bases. In DNA form, the CDR3 reads TGTGCCACCGGGGGGAACAATCAGCCCCAGCATTTT. It is translated as CATGGNNQPQHF.

The CDR3 loop reads CASSFRDTEAFF. CDR3 DNA: TGTGCCAGCAGCTTCCGGGACACTGAAGCTTTCTTT. J is TRBJ1-1 and V is TRBV5-4; D is undetermined. CDR3 length: 12 residues. V lost 2 bases and J 3 bases, leaving 5 bases between the germline ends. Germline CDR1 reads SGHNT; CDR2 reads YYREEE (reference sequence).

The gene calls are TRBV28 and TRBJ1-4, with a tentative D call TRBD1 (5 bases). V lost 5 bases and J lost 7, with 11 bases in between. The germline V gene encodes CDR1 MDHEN and CDR2 SYDVKM. The CDR3 has 13 amino acids. CDR3 DNA sequence: TGTGCCAGCAGTGTTGGAGGGGTTGAAAAACTGTTTTTT. Translating gives CASSVGGVEKLFF.

This chain connects TRBV25-1 to TRBJ1-2; D is ambiguous. Per the germline V gene, CDR1 is MGHDK and CDR2 is SYGVNS. Between the trimmed V and J ends, which lost 3 bases and 4 bases, there was a span of 12 bases. The CDR3 covers 14 residues. The CDR3 coding sequence is TGTGCCAGCAGTGAGCGGGTGGAGGGCTATGGCTACACCTTC. Protein: CASSERVEGYGYTF.